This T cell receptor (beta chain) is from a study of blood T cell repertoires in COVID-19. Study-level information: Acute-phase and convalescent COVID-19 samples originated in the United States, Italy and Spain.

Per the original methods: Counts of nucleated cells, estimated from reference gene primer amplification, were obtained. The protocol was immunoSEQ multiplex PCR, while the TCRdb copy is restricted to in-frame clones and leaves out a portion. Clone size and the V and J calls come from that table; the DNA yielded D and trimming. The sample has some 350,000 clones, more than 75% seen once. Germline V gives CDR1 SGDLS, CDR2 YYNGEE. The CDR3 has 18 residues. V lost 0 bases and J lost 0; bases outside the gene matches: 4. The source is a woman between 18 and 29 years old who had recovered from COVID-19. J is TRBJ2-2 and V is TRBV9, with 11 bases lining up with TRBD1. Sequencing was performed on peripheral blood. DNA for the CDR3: TGTGCCAGCAGCGTAGCTAGGACAGGGGGCGCGAACACCGGGGAGCTGTTTTTT. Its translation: CASSVARTGGANTGELFF.